What follows is one T cell receptor beta chain and its context. Germline V gene sequence: CDR1 SGHVS, CDR2 FQNEAQ. The CDR3 sequence is 16 residues long. Trimming cost V 5 bases and J 3 bases; bases outside gene matches: 12. The data were obtained in a study of T cells after yellow fever vaccination. Study as a whole: Researchers used SMART-Seq v4 Ultra Low Input to prepare fractions that had low cell numbers.

TCRdb re-called the 5' RACE reads through MiXCR, storing one row per CDR3 protein. The sample shows about 340,000 distinct CDR3 sequences, under 5% of them seen only once. The rearrangement links TRBV7-8 to TRBJ2-7; TRBD1 matches at 8 bases. The clonotype was recovered from a man aged 18 to 30 who received the YFV17D yellow fever vaccine. The sample in question was PBMCs, obtained 5 days after the yellow fever booster vaccination. CDR3 sequence (DNA): TGTGCCAGCAGCCCCGGGGCACTTACAGGGGGCTACGAGCAGTACGTC. This codes for CASSPGALTGGYEQYV.